The 29 T cell receptor beta chains presented below share a single source sample, sequenced in a study of vaccination and CD4 T cells after COVID-19. Specified treatment: roughly 10-day PBMC culture with coronavirus spike peptide pools or control peptides (ViraFEST assay). No antigens are known for them. Once obtained from cultured CD4+ T cells, the DNA was sequenced using the Oncomine TCR Beta short-read assay. TCRdb fed the PCR reads into MiXCR, producing one record per CDR3 protein. Of 9,400 or so distinct CDR3 sequences in the sample, over 40% were seen once. Sequenced material: CD4+ T cells from blood, cultured in vitro. The receptors here all came from a human donor who had recovered from COVID-19.

This sequence joins TRBV7-2 and TRBJ2-1, with 10 positions matching TRBD1. This CDR3 has 14 amino acids. Germline lookup yields CDR1 SGHTA and CDR2 FQGNSA. V was clipped by 4 bases and J by 6 bases; unmatched bases: 3. CDR3 protein: CASSSRTGGNEQFF. The CDR3 bases are TGTGCCAGCAGCTCTAGGACAGGGGGCAATGAGCAGTTCTTC.

This chain uses TRBV20-1 with TRBJ2-2; 9 positions agree with TRBD2. Germline trimming cut 1 base from V and 5 bases from J; bases unmatched to any gene: 5. The CDR3 is made up of 15 amino acids. CDR1 is DFQATT and CDR2 is SNEGSKA in the germline V gene (reference sequence). The CDR3: CSARVGRGGTGELFF. The CDR3 DNA sequence: TGCAGTGCTAGAGTAGGGCGGGGGGGTACCGGGGAGCTGTTTTTT.

The chain uses TRBV11-2 and TRBJ2-7; 8 positions agree with TRBD1. The CDR3 contains 16 residues. V shed 4 bases and J 0 bases; nucleotides not matched to a gene: 8. Germline-derived CDR1 and CDR2 are SGHAT and FQNNGV. The CDR3 DNA reads as TGTGCCAGCAGCTCGGAGTGGACAGGGAGCTCCTACGAGCAGTACTTC. Translation: CASSSEWTGSSYEQYF.

The rearrangement joins TRBV20-1 to TRBJ2-7; TRBD2 is a possible D gene (5 bases). The CDR3 consists of 14 residues. V lost 0 bases and J lost 5, with 14 bases in between. The germline V gene encodes CDR1 DFQATT and CDR2 SNEGSKA (reference sequence). CDR3 loop: CSARDLAGLHEQYF. CDR3 in DNA: TGCAGTGCTAGAGATCTTGCGGGTCTCCACGAGCAGTACTTC.

As DNA, the CDR3 is TGTGCCACTAGTTACACCAACAATGAGCAGTTCTTC. It yields the protein CATSYTNNEQFF. The chain combines TRBV24-1 with TRBJ2-1, with no clear D. CDR3 length: 12 residues. Trimming shortened V by 10 bases and J by 5 bases, and 11 bases separated the two germline ends. Germline CDR1 is KGHDR and CDR2 is SFDVKD.

V gene TRBV6-4 combines with J gene TRBJ2-1, with 11 bases identical to TRBD2. Germline V lookup: CDR1 MRHNA, CDR2 SNTAGT. The CDR3 runs 15 residues. V dropped 0 bases and J dropped 9; count of bases not matched to a gene: 4. CDR3 residues: CASSDSGSGRVEQFF. CDR3 DNA: TGTGCCAGCAGTGACTCGGGTAGCGGGAGGGTTGAGCAGTTCTTC.

This chain connects TRBV23-1 to TRBJ1-2; maybe TRBD1 (5 bases). TRBV23-1 is an open reading frame, and its role is uncertain. The CDR3 length is 15 residues. Trimming pared 3 bases from V and 4 bases from J, leaving 15 bases between. Written as DNA, the CDR3 is TGCGCCAGCAGTCAGCCTCCCGGACATATCTATGGCTACACCTTC. It yields the protein CASSQPPGHIYGYTF.

This chain links TRBV6-1 with TRBJ2-7; either TRBD1 or TRBD2 may supply D (5 bases each). The CDR3 loop spans 14 amino acids. Trimming removed 5 bases at V and 2 bases at J, with 13 bases between. CDR1 MNHNS and CDR2 SASEGT come from the germline V gene. The chain's CDR3 is CASSPWDVTYEQYF. The CDR3 nucleotides read TGTGCCAGCAGTCCCTGGGACGTGACCTACGAGCAGTACTTC.

This clonotype showed up just a few times. J is TRBJ2-5 and V is TRBV24-1; the D gene is possibly TRBD1 (6 bases). The length of the CDR3 is 19 residues. Germline-derived CDR1 and CDR2 are KGHDR and SFDVKD. Deletions cut 1 base from V and 5 bases from J, with 25 bases between. The CDR3 nucleotides read TGTGCCACCAGTGATTTCTCGGGTTGGGTTACCGGCAGGGGTGAGACCCAGTACTTC. This gives the protein CATSDFSGWVTGRGETQYF.

The J gene is TRBJ1-1, the V gene TRBV5-1, with a possible D match to TRBD1 (6 bases). Germline CDR1 and CDR2: SGHRS and YFSETQ. CDR3 length equals 13 residues. Trimming took off 1 base at V and 4 bases at J, with 8 bases between the two ends. As DNA, the CDR3 is TGCGCCAGCAGCTTGTTACAGGGCACTGAAGCTTTCTTT. Translated, it gives CASSLLQGTEAFF.

This clonotype was counted once. This CDR3 reads CASSDTSSGNTIYF. CDR3 DNA sequence: TGTGCCAGCAGTGACACTAGCTCTGGAAACACCATATATTTT. The chain has TRBV2 and TRBJ1-3; D gene ambiguous. CDR1 and CDR2 from the germline V gene are SNHLY and FYNNEI. The CDR3 loop spans 14 amino acids. The V and J ends lost 3 bases and 0 bases respectively, with 6 bases between them.

The chain employs TRBV30 and TRBJ1-2; D not resolved. V lost 3 bases to trimming and J lost 3 bases, with 11 bases between them. This CDR3 spans 13 amino acids. The germline gives CDR1 GTSNPN, CDR2 SVGIG (reference sequence). The CDR3 reads CAWSQRWDYGYTF. DNA of the CDR3: TGTGCCTGGAGCCAACGATGGGACTATGGCTACACCTTC.

This clonotype was found a few times. This rearrangement joins TRBV4-2 to TRBJ2-5; the D is unclear. The V end was cut by 1 base, the J end by 2 bases, with 5 bases between. The V gene's germline CDR1 is LGHNA and CDR2 YNFKEQ. CDR3 length: 13 amino acids. CDR3 DNA sequence: TGTGCCAGCAGCCAAGGGAGTCAAGAGACCCAGTACTTC. Protein: CASSQGSQETQYF.

Remarks on this clonotype: One junction end disagrees with the germline gene, perhaps due to a read error. This chain joins TRBV6-2 or TRBV6-3 and TRBJ2-3, with D possibly TRBD2 on 6 matching bases. The CDR3 sequence is 14 residues long. CDR1 is MNHEY and CDR2 is SVGEGT in the germline V gene. The CDR3 is CASSDSTSYGTQYF. As DNA, the CDR3 is TGTGCCAGCAGTGACTCGACTAGTTATGGTACGCAGTATTTT.

The rearrangement joins TRBV6-2 or TRBV6-3 to TRBJ2-7, with 10 bases that match TRBD1. Per germline, CDR1 MNHEY and CDR2 SVGEGT. The CDR3 is made up of 14 amino acids. Trimming cost V 7 bases and J 4 bases; bases outside gene matches: 7. In DNA, the CDR3 is TGTGCCAGCATCGCTCGGGACAGGGGATACGAGCAGTACTTC. This translates into CASIARDRGYEQYF.

The genes are TRBV27 and TRBJ1-1, with 9 bases matching TRBD1. CDR1 and CDR2 (germline): MNHEY, SMNVEV (reference sequence). The junction had 9 bases not matched to a gene; V was cut back by 3 bases and J by 4 bases. This CDR3 is built from 16 residues. CDR3 residues: CASSLEADRGITEAFF. The CDR3 bases are TGTGCCAGCAGTTTGGAGGCGGACAGGGGAATCACTGAAGCTTTCTTT.

This sequence joins TRBV18 and TRBJ2-1, with 7 bases identical to TRBD1. The CDR3 runs to 16 residues. Trimming removed 3 bases from V and 5 bases from J; junction bases left unmatched: 10. Germline loops: CDR1 KGHSH, CDR2 LQKENI. CDR3 nucleotide sequence: TGTGCCAGCTCACCGATCCGGTCAGGGGGAAACAATGAGCAGTTCTTC. This gives the protein CASSPIRSGGNNEQFF.

The CDR3 nucleotides read TGCAGTGCTAGACCCGATTTGGACACTGAAGCTTTCTTT. This gives the protein CSARPDLDTEAFF. This rearrangement joins TRBV20-1 to TRBJ1-1; no reliable D call. This CDR3 has 13 residues. The V end lost 2 bases, the J end lost 3 bases, and 10 bases lay between the germline ends. Per germline, CDR1 DFQATT and CDR2 SNEGSKA (reference sequence).

The chain has TRBV6-1 and TRBJ2-2; 8 positions match TRBD2. The CDR3 has 19 amino acids. V lost 7 bases, J lost 0 bases, and 16 bases stayed unmatched. CDR1 and CDR2 (germline): MNHNS, SASEGT. CDR3 DNA sequence: TGTGCCAGCACCGACATCGGGGGGGGGGCAGTTACGAACACCGGGGAGCTGTTTTTT. Translated, it gives CASTDIGGGAVTNTGELFF.

V and J are TRBV12-3 or TRBV12-4 and TRBJ2-7; TRBD2 agrees at 11 bases. The CDR3 spans 15 residues. V shed 2 bases, J shed 2 bases, and the junction held 2 bases outside the gene matches. The CDR3 nucleotides read TGTGCCAGCAGTTTATTAGCGGGAGGGCCCTACGAGCAGTACTTC. Translated: CASSLLAGGPYEQYF.

The rearrangement uses TRBV27 and TRBJ2-3, with TRBD2 matching over 9 bases. Germline V CDR1 and CDR2: MNHEY, SMNVEV (reference sequence). The J segment lost 0 bases and the V segment lost 6 bases, leaving 10 bases of the junction unmatched. The CDR3 contains 17 residues. The CDR3 DNA follows: TGTGCCAGCAGCCCCTCCCGACTAGCGGCTAGCACAGATACGCAGTATTTT. Protein sequence: CASSPSRLAASTDTQYF.

The CDR3 region is CASSLGSGLAGNEQFF. CDR3 coding DNA: TGTGCCAGCAGCTTGGGCTCGGGACTAGCAGGAAATGAGCAGTTCTTC. This chain joins TRBV5-4 and TRBJ2-1; TRBD2 aligns across 9 bases. Germline CDR1 is SGHNT and CDR2 is YYREEE (reference sequence). The junction had 8 bases not matched to a gene; V was cut back by 0 bases and J by 7 bases. This CDR3 comprises 16 residues.

The chain links TRBV7-2 to TRBJ2-2; possible D gene TRBD1, 6 bases. This CDR3 is 15 amino acids long. Germline values: CDR1 SGHTA, CDR2 FQGNSA. Trimming took 1 base from V and 4 from J, leaving 10 bases between them. CDR3 DNA: TGTGCCAGCAGCTTAGGGGGACACTCCACCGGGGAGCTGTTTTTT. Amino acids: CASSLGGHSTGELFF.

This clonotype has a handful of counts. This rearrangement joins TRBV27 to TRBJ2-3, with 13 bases that match TRBD2. The V gene end was trimmed by 6 bases and the J gene end by 6 bases; junction bases not matched to a gene: 9. This CDR3 is built from 16 residues. CDR1 MNHEY and CDR2 SMNVEV come from the germline V gene (reference sequence). The CDR3 is CASSPGLAGEGDTQYF. The CDR3 nucleotides are TGTGCCAGCAGCCCAGGACTAGCGGGAGAAGGGGATACGCAGTATTTT.

A note on this clonotype: An end of the junction does not agree with germline; a read error may underlie this. The rearrangement links TRBV9 to TRBJ2-7; D gene unclear. Germline values: CDR1 SGDLS, CDR2 YYNGEE. The CDR3 has 13 amino acids. CDR3 region: CASSVHPGQAIVF. Here the CDR3 DNA reads TGTGCCAGCAGCGTACATCCCGGCCAAGCGATTGTTTTC. Variable domain in full (rest from reference TRBV9 and TRBJ2-7): DSGVTQTPKHLITATGQRVTLRCSPRSGDLSVYWYQQSLDQGLQFLIQYYNGEERAKGNILERFSAQQFPDLHSELNLSSLELGDSALYFCASSVHPGQAIVFGPGTRLTVT.

The chain is built from TRBV5-4 and TRBJ2-3; D uncertain. Trimming removed 4 bases from V and 8 bases from J, with 17 bases in between. The CDR3 length is 14 residues. The germline gives CDR1 SGHNT, CDR2 YYREEE (reference sequence). The DNA of the CDR3 is TGTGCCAGCAGCGAGACCGAAGGGCGTGGTACGCAGTATTTT. This encodes CASSETEGRGTQYF. The full variable domain, its missing parts supplied by reference TRBV5-4 and TRBJ2-3, is ETGVTQSPTHLIKTRGQQVTLRCSSQSGHNTVSWYQQALGQGPQFIFQYYREEENGRGNFPPRFSGLQFPNYSSELNVNALELDDSALYLCASSETEGRGTQYFGPGTRLTVL.

The chain employs TRBV2 and TRBJ1-1, with unresolved D. This CDR3 has 16 residues. In germline, CDR1 is SNHLY, CDR2 FYNNEI. Trimming removed 3 bases from V and 4 bases from J, with 18 bases in between. The CDR3 spells CASSDRPDRGSTEAFF. The CDR3 DNA follows: TGTGCCAGCAGTGATCGACCTGATAGAGGTAGCACTGAAGCTTTCTTT.

The V gene is TRBV12-3 or TRBV12-4, the J gene TRBJ1-2; no firm D call. Trimming took 1 base from V and 6 from J, leaving 9 bases between them. This CDR3 comprises 13 residues. CDR3 DNA: TGTGCCAGCAGTTTAGGGTGGAGTGATGGCTACACCTTC. Amino acid sequence: CASSLGWSDGYTF.

The sample holds a few counts of this clonotype. The V gene is TRBV28, the J gene TRBJ2-5, with TRBD2 identical over 9 bases. Germline assignment: CDR1 MDHEN and CDR2 SYDVKM. After removal of 5 bases from V and 5 bases from J, the junction contained 9 bases not matched to a gene. CDR3 length: 15 residues. The CDR3 DNA follows: TGTGCCAGCAGTAGCCAGCGGGGGGAGGTTGAGACCCAGTACTTC. The encoded protein is CASSSQRGEVETQYF.